The 3 T cell receptor beta chains presented below share a single source sample, sequenced in a study of blood T cell repertoires in COVID-19. TCRdb keeps only in-frame clones here, not all; method: immunoSEQ multiplex PCR. The sample records under 250,000 clones, around 83% being singletons. Specimen: peripheral blood. The receptor set was obtained from a woman in her 70s with COVID-19, enrolled during active disease.

The V call is TRBV9, the J call TRBJ1-5, with 10 nucleotides matching TRBD1. The CDR3 loop spans 18 amino acids. Germline trimming cut 0 bases from V and 6 bases from J; bases unmatched to any gene: 12. Germline loops: CDR1 SGDLS, CDR2 YYNGEE. The CDR3 reads CASSVGYDGTGESQPQHF. CDR3 bases: TGTGCCAGCAGCGTAGGGTACGACGGGACAGGGGAAAGTCAGCCCCAGCATTTT.

The chain uses TRBV6-5 and TRBJ2-3; possibly TRBD1 for D (6 bases). This CDR3 has 13 amino acids. V shed 7 bases and J shed 1 base, with 9 bases lying between them. The germline V gene encodes CDR1 MNHEY and CDR2 SVGAGI. CDR3 loop: CASTPGGTDTQYF. CDR3 bases: TGTGCCAGCACCCCAGGGGGCACAGATACGCAGTATTTT.

The chain is built from TRBV6-1 and TRBJ1-1; the D gene is possibly TRBD1 (5 bases). V shed 3 bases and J shed 0 bases, with 14 bases lying between them. This CDR3 contains 16 residues. Looked up from germline, CDR1 is MNHNS and CDR2 is SASEGT. The CDR3 nucleotides are TGTGCCAGCAGTGATGGGGCTTGGGCCATGAACACTGAAGCTTTCTTT. Its translation is CASSDGAWAMNTEAFF.